The entry below gives a single TCR beta chain sequence along with its context. Germline CDR1 is MDHEN and CDR2 is SYDVKM. The V segment lost 0 bases and the J segment 6 bases; nucleotides outside the gene matches: 6. This CDR3 is built from 16 residues. This entry is derived from a study of blood T cells in healthy people across ages. Combining a sample-barcoded 5' primer with a J-beta primer mix, a second PCR ran for roughly 7 to 11 cycles. One entry per CDR3 protein, called by TCRdb with MiXCR from the 5' RACE reads. The sample has about 800,000 distinct CDR3 sequences; 25% are singletons. In addition, the sample was reused for a study of T cells of mothers and their children. In that study: Study donors consisted of three healthy Caucasian mothers and their six children.

This receptor was identified in a boy younger than 18 in good health. The source material was blood. The chain recombines TRBV28 with TRBJ2-3; TRBD2 matches at 10 bases. The CDR3 region is CASSLWLAGVEDTQYF. The CDR3 bases are TGTGCCAGCAGTTTATGGCTAGCGGGAGTTGAGGATACGCAGTATTTT.